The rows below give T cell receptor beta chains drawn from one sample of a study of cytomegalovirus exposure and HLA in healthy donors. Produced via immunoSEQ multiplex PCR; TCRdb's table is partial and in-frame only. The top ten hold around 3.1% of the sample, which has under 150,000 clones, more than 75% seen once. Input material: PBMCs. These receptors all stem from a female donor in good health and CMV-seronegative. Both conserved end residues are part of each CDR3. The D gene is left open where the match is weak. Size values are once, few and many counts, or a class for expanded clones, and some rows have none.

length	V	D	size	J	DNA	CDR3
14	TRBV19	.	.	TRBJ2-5	TGTGCCAGCTCCCCCTCTCCAGGGGCGCAGACCCAGTACTTC	CASSPSPGAQTQYF
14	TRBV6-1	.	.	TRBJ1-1	TGTGCCAGCAGTGAGCAGTATACAAACACTGAAGCTTTCTTT	CASSEQYTNTEAFF
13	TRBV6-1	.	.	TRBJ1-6	TGTGCCAGCAGAAGGGACAACAGTTCACCCCTCCACTTT	CASRRDNSSPLHF
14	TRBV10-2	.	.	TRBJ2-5	TGCGCCACCCAAACCCAGGGGCCCCAAGAGACCCAGTACTTC	CATQTQGPQETQYF
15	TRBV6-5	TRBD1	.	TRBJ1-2	TGTGCCAGCAGTTACTCGGGGACAGGGCTATATGGCTACACCTTC	CASSYSGTGLYGYTF
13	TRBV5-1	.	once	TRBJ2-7	TGCGCCAGCACTACACCCGGGAGCTACGAGCAGTACTTC	CASTTPGSYEQYF
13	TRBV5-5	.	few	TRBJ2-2	TGTGCCAGCAGCTTGTTAGAATCCGGGGAGCTGTTTTTT	CASSLLESGELFF
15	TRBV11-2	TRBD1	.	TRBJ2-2	TGTGCCAGCAGCTTAGTTAGGGGGCGGACCGGGGAGCTGTTTTTT	CASSLVRGRTGELFF
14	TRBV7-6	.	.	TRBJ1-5	TGTGCCAGCAGCCAGGAAGGGGGTACGCAGCCCCAGCATTTT	CASSQEGGTQPQHF
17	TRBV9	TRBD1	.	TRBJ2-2	TGTGCCAGCAGCGTCCCGGGACAGGGGAAGGACACCGGGGAGCTGTTTTTT	CASSVPGQGKDTGELFF
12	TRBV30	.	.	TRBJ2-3	TGTGCCTGGAGTCGGGAGACAGATACGCAGTATTTT	CAWSRETDTQYF
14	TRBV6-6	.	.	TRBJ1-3	TGTGCCAGCAGAGAAACAGGGATAGGAAACACCATATATTTT	CASRETGIGNTIYF
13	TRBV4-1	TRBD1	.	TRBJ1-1	TGCGCCAGCGGGACAGGGGGGAACACTGAAGCTTTCTTT	CASGTGGNTEAFF
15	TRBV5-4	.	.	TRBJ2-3	TGTGCCAGCAGTTTGTTCGGAGGGGGCACGGATACGCAGTATTTT	CASSLFGGGTDTQYF
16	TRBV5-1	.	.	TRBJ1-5	TGCGCCAGCAGCCCCGGGGATGAATATAGCAATCAGCCCCAGCATTTT	CASSPGDEYSNQPQHF
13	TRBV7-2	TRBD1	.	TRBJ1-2	TGTGCCAGCACCGAAAACAGGGGATGGGGCTACACCTTC	CASTENRGWGYTF
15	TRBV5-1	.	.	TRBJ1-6	TGCGCCAGCAGCTTAGAGGTTTCAAATAATTCACCCCTCCACTTT	CASSLEVSNNSPLHF
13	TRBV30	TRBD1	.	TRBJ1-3	TGTGCCTGGAGCAGGGGGCCTGGAAACACCATATATTTT	CAWSRGPGNTIYF
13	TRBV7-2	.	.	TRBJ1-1	TGTGCCAGCAGCTCACAGGAGAACACTGAAGCTTTCTTT	CASSSQENTEAFF
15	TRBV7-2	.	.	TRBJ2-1	TGTGCCAGCAGCTTAGCGGGAGTTCGGGACAATGAGCAGTTCTTC	CASSLAGVRDNEQFF
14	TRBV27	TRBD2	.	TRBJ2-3	TGTGCCAGCAGTCGGGGGGGGGCCACAGATACGCAGTATTTT	CASSRGGATDTQYF
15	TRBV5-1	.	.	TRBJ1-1	TGCGCCAGCAGCTTGGGGCAGGGAGGCGGCACTGAAGCTTTCTTT	CASSLGQGGGTEAFF
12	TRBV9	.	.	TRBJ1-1	TGTGCCAGCAGCCCTCCAGACAGAGAAGCTTTCTTT	CASSPPDREAFF
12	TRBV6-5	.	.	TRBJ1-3	TGTGCCAGCAGTTACTCGGGGGGCACCATATATTTT	CASSYSGGTIYF
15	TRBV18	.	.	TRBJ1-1	TGTGCCAGCTCACCAAACAGAGGGAGGAACACTGAAGCTTTCTTT	CASSPNRGRNTEAFF
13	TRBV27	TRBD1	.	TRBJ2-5	TGTGCCAGCCCCGGGCAGGGGGCGCGGGTCCAGTACTTC	CASPGQGARVQYF
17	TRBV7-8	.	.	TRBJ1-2	TGTGCCAGCAGCTTAGATCTAATGGATCCAGCGGACTATGGCTACACCTTC	CASSLDLMDPADYGYTF
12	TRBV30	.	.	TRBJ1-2	TGTGCCTGGATGTTAGATTACTATGGCTACACCTTC	CAWMLDYYGYTF
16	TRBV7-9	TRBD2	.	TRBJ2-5	TGTGCCAGCAGAGAGGGACTAGCGGGAGATCAAGAGACCCAGTACTTC	CASREGLAGDQETQYF
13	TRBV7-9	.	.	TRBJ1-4	TGTGCCAGCAGCCCCTTAGTTGATGAAAAACTGTTTTTT	CASSPLVDEKLFF
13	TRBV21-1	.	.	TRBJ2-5	TGTGCCAGCAACGGACAGGGGCCGGAGACCCAGTACTTC	CASNGQGPETQYF
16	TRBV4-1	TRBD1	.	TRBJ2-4	TGCGCCAGCAGCCCGCGGACAGGCGGACCCTCCAACATTCAGTACTTC	CASSPRTGGPSNIQYF
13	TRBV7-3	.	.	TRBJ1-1	TGTGCCAGCAGCTTTAGCCACAACACTGAAGCTTTCTTT	CASSFSHNTEAFF
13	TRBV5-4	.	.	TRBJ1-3	TGTGCCAGCAGCTTCTTACAGGGAAACACCATATATTTT	CASSFLQGNTIYF
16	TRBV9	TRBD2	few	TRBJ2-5	TGTGCCAGCAGCCCGTTTTGGCAGCGGGGGGGGGAGACCCAGTACTTC	CASSPFWQRGGETQYF
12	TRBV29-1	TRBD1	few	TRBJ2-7	TGCAGCAAGGGACAGGGGGCATACGAGCAGTACTTC	CSKGQGAYEQYF
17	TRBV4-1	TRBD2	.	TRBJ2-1	TGCGCCAGCAGCCACCTGGCGGGGGGAGTCGTCTACAATGAGCAGTTCTTC	CASSHLAGGVVYNEQFF
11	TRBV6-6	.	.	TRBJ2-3	TGTGCCAGCAGCCAGACAGATACGCAGTATTTT	CASSQTDTQYF
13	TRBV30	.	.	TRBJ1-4	TGTGCCTGGTCATTTGCAACTAATGAAAAACTGTTTTTT	CAWSFATNEKLFF
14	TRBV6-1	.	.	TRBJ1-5	TGTGCCAGCCATAACAGGGCTCGCAATCAGCCCCAGCATTTT	CASHNRARNQPQHF
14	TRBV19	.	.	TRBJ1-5	TGTGCCAGTAGTAACACCAGATTTAATCAGCCCCAGCATTTT	CASSNTRFNQPQHF
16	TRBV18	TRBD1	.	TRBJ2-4	TGTGCCAGCTCTGAGGGGACAGCCCGTTCGAGAAACATTCAGTACTTC	CASSEGTARSRNIQYF
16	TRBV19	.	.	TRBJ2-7	TGTGCCAGTAGTATCAGGGGATGGGGCTCCTCCTACGAGCAGTACTTC	CASSIRGWGSSYEQYF
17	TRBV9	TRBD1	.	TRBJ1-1	TGTGCCAGCAGCGTAGGTAGGGCAGGGGGTCGGAACACTGAAGCTTTCTTT	CASSVGRAGGRNTEAFF